The 30 T cell receptor beta chains given below trace back to one sample, sequenced in a study of T cell responses to AZD1222 COVID-19 vaccine. TCRdb keeps only in-frame clones here, not all; method: immunoSEQ multiplex PCR. Of 130,000 or so clones detected, approximately 94% appear once; the ten largest clones hold 6% to 7%. The sequencing used peripheral blood, collected on day 0 of AZD1222 vaccination. All receptors come from an adult in good health.

This chain connects TRBV27 to TRBJ2-7; D gene unclear. There are 14 residues in the CDR3. CDR1 MNHEY and CDR2 SMNVEV come from the germline V gene (reference sequence). Trimming shortened V by 1 base and J by 1 base, and 8 bases separated the two germline ends. The CDR3 sequence is CASSLYGGSYEQYF. The CDR3, as DNA: TGTGCCAGCAGTTTATATGGCGGTTCCTACGAGCAGTACTTC.

V gene TRBV2 combines with J gene TRBJ2-1, with TRBD1 identical over 10 bases. CDR3 length: 15 amino acids. CDR1 is SNHLY, CDR2 FYNNEI, per germline. V lost 5 bases and J lost 4; bases outside the gene matches: 5. The DNA of the CDR3 is TGTGCCAGCAGTTTGGGACAGGGGATTTACAATGAGCAGTTCTTC. Translating it yields CASSLGQGIYNEQFF.

This clone was detected only once. V and J are TRBV6-5 and TRBJ1-2; 7 bases align to TRBD1. CDR1 is MNHEY and CDR2 is SVGAGI in the germline V gene. The V segment lost 7 bases and the J segment 3 bases; nucleotides outside the gene matches: 8. This CDR3 has 14 amino acids. The CDR3 spells CASKKTGSDYGYTF. The CDR3 bases are TGTGCCAGCAAGAAGACAGGGTCTGACTATGGCTACACCTTC.

The chain recombines TRBV29-1 with TRBJ1-2; tentatively, D is TRBD1 (5 bases). Germline V gives CDR1 SQVTM, CDR2 ANQGSEA. Trimming stripped 3 bases from V and 6 bases from J, with 11 bases between. This CDR3 spans 12 amino acids. CDR3 sequence (DNA): TGCAGCGTTGAGGGCAGGGTTAATGGCTACACCTTC. Protein product: CSVEGRVNGYTF.

The chain couples TRBV7-6 to TRBJ1-1, with TRBD1 matching 10 bases. J gave up 1 base and V 1 base, and 18 bases lay outside the gene matches. The CDR3 extends over 21 amino acids. Germline V gene lookup returns CDR1 SGHVS and CDR2 FNYEAQ. The CDR3 here is CASSLGTWDRGHRGENTEAFF. In DNA, the CDR3 is TGTGCCAGCAGCTTAGGAACTTGGGACAGGGGTCACCGGGGGGAGAACACTGAAGCTTTCTTT.

The chain employs TRBV12-3 or TRBV12-4 and TRBJ2-1, with D hard to call. CDR3 size: 13 residues. V gave up 2 bases and J gave up 1 base, with 3 bases separating them. The CDR3 sequence: CASSLQSYNEQFF. The CDR3 DNA reads TGTGCCAGCAGTTTACAGTCCTACAATGAGCAGTTCTTC.

The V call is TRBV28, the J call TRBJ2-7, with D unclear. The CDR3 is 11 amino acids. V was shortened by 5 bases and J by 7 bases, with 9 bases between the two germline ends. Looked up from germline, CDR1 is MDHEN and CDR2 is SYDVKM. The CDR3 is CASSPTWEQYF. The CDR3 nucleotides read TGTGCCAGCAGTCCCACATGGGAGCAGTACTTC. The entire variable domain, with the rest obtained from reference TRBV28 and TRBJ2-7, is as follows: DVKVTQSSRYLVKRTGEKVFLECVQDMDHENMFWYRQDPGLGLRLIYFSYDVKMKEKGDIPEGYSVSREKKERFSLILESASTNQTSMYLCASSPTWEQYFGPGTRLTVT.

This rearrangement joins TRBV27 to TRBJ2-3; D is possibly TRBD1 or TRBD2 (5 bases each). The CDR3 covers 16 residues. Germline V lookup: CDR1 MNHEY, CDR2 SMNVEV (reference sequence). V was shortened by 5 bases and J by 2 bases, with 17 bases between the two germline ends. The DNA of the CDR3 is TGTGCCAGCAGTCTGCCGGGGCCACTTTCCACAGATACGCAGTATTTT. Amino acids: CASSLPGPLSTDTQYF.

The gene calls are TRBV9 and TRBJ1-5; no clear D. Between the trimmed V and J ends, which lost 4 bases and 6 bases, there was a span of 14 bases. CDR1 and CDR2 (germline): SGDLS, YYNGEE. The CDR3 runs to 14 residues. The CDR3 here is CASSSEGGTQPQHF. The DNA of the CDR3 is TGTGCCAGCAGCTCGGAGGGAGGAACTCAGCCCCAGCATTTT.

This chain uses TRBV7-3 with TRBJ2-1, with 11 bases that match TRBD2. The CDR3 runs 15 residues. The germline CDR1 and CDR2 sequences are SGHTA and FQGTGA. V lost 5 bases to trimming and J lost 6 bases; unmatched junction nucleotides: 6. The CDR3 DNA reads as TGTGCCAGCAGCCTACTAGCGGGAGTTGTCAATGAGCAGTTCTTC. Translated: CASSLLAGVVNEQFF.

This chain links TRBV19 with TRBJ2-7; D could derive from TRBD1 or TRBD2 (6 bases each). The CDR3 runs 14 residues. The V gene's germline CDR1 is LNHDA and CDR2 SQIVND (reference sequence). The V gene lost 3 bases and the J gene lost 5 bases, with 14 bases spanning the gap. DNA of the CDR3: TGTGCCAGTAGTATTCCGGGGGCAAGGAACGAGCAGTACTTC. Protein sequence: CASSIPGARNEQYF.

The chain carries TRBV28 and TRBJ2-7; 10 nucleotides line up with TRBD2. This CDR3 has 14 residues. The J segment lost 3 bases and the V segment lost 3 bases, leaving 2 bases of the junction unmatched. Per germline, CDR1 MDHEN and CDR2 SYDVKM. CDR3 loop: CASSLSGGVYEQYF. The CDR3 nucleotides read TGTGCCAGCAGTTTGAGCGGGGGGGTCTACGAGCAGTACTTC. Full variable domain (outside the CDR3, taken from reference TRBV28 and TRBJ2-7): DVKVTQSSRYLVKRTGEKVFLECVQDMDHENMFWYRQDPGLGLRLIYFSYDVKMKEKGDIPEGYSVSREKKERFSLILESASTNQTSMYLCASSLSGGVYEQYFGPGTRLTVT.

This chain uses TRBV18 with TRBJ2-1; weak D call: TRBD2 (5 bases). V lost 6 bases to trimming and J lost 10 bases, with 16 bases between them. CDR3 length equals 13 residues. Germline values: CDR1 KGHSH, CDR2 LQKENI. The CDR3 sequence is CASSPGLAEEQFF. The CDR3 coding sequence is TGTGCCAGCTCCCCCGGGCTAGCTGAGGAGCAGTTCTTC.

V usage is TRBV18 and J usage is TRBJ1-2, with D possibly being TRBD1 (5 bases). This CDR3 has 15 amino acids. Per germline, CDR1 KGHSH and CDR2 LQKENI. V lost 3 bases and J lost 2, with 13 bases in between. The CDR3 DNA sequence: TGTGCCAGCTCACCTCAAGAGGGGCGGAACTATGGCTACACCTTC. It specifies CASSPQEGRNYGYTF.

This chain connects TRBV13 to TRBJ1-2, with a possible D match to TRBD1 (6 bases). The germline V and J ends were trimmed by 5 bases and 8 bases, with 30 bases remaining between them. The CDR3 is 18 amino acids. Germline lookup yields CDR1 PRHDT and CDR2 FYEKMQ (reference sequence). The chain's CDR3 is CASSVRGIRDTPVGGYTF. DNA of the CDR3: TGTGCCAGCAGCGTCCGCGGGATCCGGGACACACCCGTTGGAGGCTACACCTTC.

This chain uses TRBV7-8 with TRBJ1-1, with D uncertain. Germline loops: CDR1 SGHVS, CDR2 FQNEAQ. The germline V and J ends were trimmed by 3 bases and 11 bases, with 13 bases remaining between them. This CDR3 region has 12 residues. The CDR3 DNA reads TGTGCCAGCAGCTTTGACCGTTTGGCCGCTTTCTTT. Amino acids: CASSFDRLAAFF.

V is TRBV6-1 and J is TRBJ2-6; no clear D gene. This CDR3 has 14 amino acids. Trimming removed 7 bases at V and 0 bases at J, with 7 bases between. CDR1 is MNHNS and CDR2 is SASEGT in the germline V gene. The DNA for the CDR3 is TGTGCCAGCACCGACTTCTCTGGGGCCAACGTCCTGACTTTC. Translating it yields CASTDFSGANVLTF.

This rearrangement joins TRBV9 to TRBJ2-7; 8 bases agree with TRBD2. The CDR3 extends over 15 amino acids. The trim removed 5 bases at V and 6 bases at J, leaving 13 bases unmatched. Germline V gene sequence: CDR1 SGDLS, CDR2 YYNGEE. In nucleotides, the CDR3 is TGTGCCAGCAGTGCCTTAGCGGGACTAGGGAGCGAGCAGTACTTC. Its translation is CASSALAGLGSEQYF.

CDR3 amino acids: CASRGGQGTTNEKLFF. CDR3 nucleotide sequence: TGTGCCAGCAGGGGAGGACAGGGAACAACTAATGAAAAACTGTTTTTT. The rearrangement links TRBV5-8 to TRBJ1-4, with 8 nucleotides matching TRBD1. Per germline, CDR1 SGHTS and CDR2 YDEGEE. J lost 0 bases, V lost 5 bases, and 6 bases had no gene match. The CDR3 consists of 16 residues.

About this clone itself: Other DNA sequences of this sample code for an identical CDR3. The DNA for the CDR3 is TGTGCCAGCAGCTTAGGAGGGTACAGCAATCAGCCCCAGCATTTT. Its protein is CASSLGGYSNQPQHF. This sequence joins TRBV7-9 and TRBJ1-5; D ambiguous. The V and J ends lost 1 base and 1 base respectively, with 8 bases between them. This CDR3 contains 15 residues. The germline V gene has CDR1 SEHNR and CDR2 FQNEAQ (reference sequence).

The J gene is TRBJ2-2, the V gene TRBV4-1; no reliable D call. This CDR3 region has 15 residues. Germline values: CDR1 MGHRA, CDR2 YSYEKL. With 2 bases removed from V and 2 bases from J, the gap between germline ends came to 9 bases. Here the CDR3 reads CASSQPVRNTGELFF. The CDR3 DNA reads as TGCGCCAGCAGCCAACCCGTCAGAAACACCGGGGAGCTGTTTTTT.

The rearrangement uses TRBV29-1 and TRBJ2-3; 8 nucleotides match TRBD2. Germline-derived CDR1 and CDR2 are SQVTM and ANQGSEA. This CDR3 contains 13 residues. Written as DNA, the CDR3 is TGCAGGGTGGCTAGCGGGAGCACAGATACGCAGTATTTT. Amino acids: CRVASGSTDTQYF.

This sequence joins TRBV27 and TRBJ2-7; 7 nucleotides match TRBD1. V lost 6 bases to trimming and J lost 6 bases; unmatched junction nucleotides: 8. CDR1 MNHEY and CDR2 SMNVEV come from the germline V gene (reference sequence). CDR3 length: 13 amino acids. The CDR3 sequence is CASSHRGFGEQYF. The DNA for the CDR3 is TGTGCCAGCAGCCACAGGGGTTTTGGCGAGCAGTACTTC.

V and J are TRBV6-6 and TRBJ1-2; D ambiguous. There are 15 residues in the CDR3. V gave up 0 bases and J gave up 8 bases, with 16 bases separating them. Germline V gene data show CDR1 as MNHNY and CDR2 as SVGAGI (reference sequence). The CDR3 DNA sequence: TGTGCCAGCAGTTACTCGGTTGGTTCCGAGAACGGCTACACCTTC. It codes for CASSYSVGSENGYTF.

This chain connects TRBV28 to TRBJ2-1; D is ambiguous. CDR3 length: 11 residues. The germline V gene encodes CDR1 MDHEN and CDR2 SYDVKM. With 5 bases removed from V and 5 bases from J, the gap between germline ends came to 4 bases. The CDR3 protein is CASSPNNEQFF. CDR3 DNA: TGTGCCAGCAGTCCCAACAATGAGCAGTTCTTC.

The genes are TRBV9 and TRBJ2-2; D may be TRBD2 (5 bases). The germline V gene encodes CDR1 SGDLS and CDR2 YYNGEE. The CDR3 is 13 amino acids. V was trimmed by 4 bases and J by 5 bases, leaving 9 bases between them. The CDR3 loop is CASSLEGTGELFF. CDR3 DNA: TGTGCCAGCAGCCTAGAGGGTACCGGGGAGCTGTTTTTT. Complete variable domain (other parts from reference TRBV9 and TRBJ2-2): DSGVTQTPKHLITATGQRVTLRCSPRSGDLSVYWYQQSLDQGLQFLIQYYNGEERAKGNILERFSAQQFPDLHSELNLSSLELGDSALYFCASSLEGTGELFFGEGSRLTVL.

The chain uses TRBV6-5 and TRBJ1-2; 10 bases align to TRBD1. Trimming cost V 6 bases and J 6 bases; bases outside gene matches: 4. There are 13 residues in the CDR3. The V gene's germline CDR1 is MNHEY and CDR2 SVGAGI. DNA of the CDR3: TGTGCCAGCAGCTGGACAGGGGGAGATGGCTACACCTTC. As protein: CASSWTGGDGYTF.

This clone was picked up one time. The chain links TRBV24-1 to TRBJ1-5; D may be TRBD1 (5 bases). Trimming removed 4 bases at V and 0 bases at J, with 15 bases between. In germline, CDR1 is KGHDR, CDR2 SFDVKD. The CDR3 runs to 17 residues. CDR3 amino acids: CATSERGKPYSNQPQHF. In DNA form, the CDR3 reads TGTGCCACCAGTGAACGGGGCAAACCGTATAGCAATCAGCCCCAGCATTTT.

V and J are TRBV29-1 and TRBJ2-3; 7 positions agree with TRBD2. CDR3 length equals 12 residues. J was trimmed by 3 bases and V by 7 bases; bases with no gene match: 4. From germline, CDR1 is SQVTM and CDR2 ANQGSEA. The CDR3 reads CSAPRGTDTQYF. The DNA of the CDR3 is TGCAGCGCGCCGCGGGGGACAGATACGCAGTATTTT.

V usage is TRBV27 and J usage is TRBJ1-2; 8 nucleotides line up with TRBD1. Germline V gene lookup returns CDR1 MNHEY and CDR2 SMNVEV (reference sequence). Germline trimming cut 6 bases from V and 7 bases from J; bases unmatched to any gene: 7. The CDR3 runs 13 residues. The CDR3 DNA is TGTGCCAGCAGCCGACAGGGGTTAGGTGGCTACACCTTC. Translated, it gives CASSRQGLGGYTF.